This T cell receptor beta chain was sequenced for a study of T cells in Graves' hyperthyroidism and ophthalmopathy. Study-level background: At initial diagnosis, before any treatment had begun, peripheral blood was obtained.

The CDR3 extends over 14 amino acids. J lost 6 bases, V lost 6 bases, and 9 bases had no gene match. CDR1 and CDR2 from the germline V gene are SNHLY and FYNNEI. RNA transcripts yielded amplified TCR beta CDR3 regions. A set of HTBI primers served as the primers for a first-round RT-PCR of the TCR CDR3. MiXCR was run by TCRdb on the multiplex PCR reads, yielding one entry per CDR3 protein. The table shows approximately 710,000 distinct CDR3 sequences, with roughly a sixth occurring only once. Stable Graves' hyperthyroidism denoted no ophthalmopathy progression over 18 months. The study excluded patients with uncontrolled infection, other autoimmune disease, pregnancy or lactation. Using approximately 10 ml of fresh peripheral blood, PBMCs were prepared. This clonotype showed up many times.

The sequence derives from a man in his fifties or sixties with Graves' hyperthyroidism. The sequenced sample consisted of blood. The chain uses TRBV2 and TRBJ2-7, with TRBD2 matching 9 bases. The CDR3 reads CASSPSLAGTEQYF. The CDR3 nucleotides are TGTGCCAGCAGCCCCAGTCTAGCGGGAACCGAGCAGTACTTC.